This is a list of T cell receptor beta chains from one sample in a study of post-analysis software for immune sequencing data. TCRdb reanalysed the PCR reads using MiXCR and keeps one entry per CDR3 protein. The sample includes 250,000 to 300,000 distinct CDR3 sequences, 36% seen only once; the top ten take 4% to 5.5%. The specimen was blood. The receptors were sampled from a girl between 10 and 17 years old with multiple sclerosis. Both conserved end residues are part of each CDR3. Fields, in order: D gene, CDR3 length, J gene, clone size, V gene, CDR3 protein, CDR3 DNA. The D gene is left open where the match is weak. Clone sizes are given selectively: once, few, many, or a class where the clone is expanded.

>TRBD1|12|TRBJ1-1|once|TRBV20-1
CSAKTGDTEAFF
TGCAGTGCTAAGACAGGGGACACTGAAGCTTTCTTT
>NA|13|TRBJ1-5|NA|TRBV20-1
CSASKSLNQPQHF
TGCAGTGCTAGCAAGAGCCTTAATCAGCCCCAGCATTTT
>NA|14|TRBJ2-7|many|TRBV6-5
CASSPGQGMVEQYF
TGTGCCAGCAGCCCGGGGCAGGGGATGGTCGAGCAGTACTTC
>TRBD1|15|TRBJ2-5|NA|TRBV5-1
CASSRTTGGGETQYF
TGCGCCAGCAGCCGGACGACAGGGGGCGGGGAGACCCAGTACTTC
>TRBD2|16|TRBJ2-1|NA|TRBV20-1
CGALTSGGQGRGEQFF
TGCGGTGCCCTGACTAGCGGGGGGCAGGGTAGGGGTGAGCAGTTCTTC
>NA|16|TRBJ1-5|NA|TRBV7-2
CASSLEGSSGNQPQHF
TGTGCCAGCAGCTTAGAGGGGTCATCTGGCAATCAGCCCCAGCATTTT
>NA|16|TRBJ2-1|NA|TRBV20-1
CSASPLTRGGNNEQFF
TGCAGTGCTAGTCCCCTTACTAGAGGGGGAAATAATGAGCAGTTCTTC
>NA|13|TRBJ2-7|NA|TRBV4-1
CASSALSSYEQYF
TGCGCCAGCAGCGCTCTTTCCTCCTACGAGCAGTACTTC
>NA|16|TRBJ1-1|NA|TRBV14
CASSMTDYPLNTEAFF
TGTGCCAGCAGCATGACAGATTACCCTTTGAACACTGAAGCTTTCTTT
>NA|14|TRBJ2-7|few|TRBV5-1
CASSLVVSPYEQYF
TGCGCCAGCAGCTTGGTTGTCAGTCCCTACGAGCAGTACTTC
>TRBD1|13|TRBJ2-4|few|TRBV6-1
CATLRQGLNIQYF
TGTGCCACCCTTAGACAGGGCTTAAACATTCAGTACTTC
>NA|13|TRBJ1-2|many|TRBV3-1
CASSRGQAEGYTF
TGTGCCAGCAGCCGAGGACAAGCGGAAGGCTACACCTTC
>NA|14|TRBJ1-4|few|TRBV7-8
CASSWGATNEKLFF
TGTGCCAGCAGCTGGGGGGCAACTAATGAAAAACTGTTTTTT
>TRBD2|13|TRBJ2-3|once|TRBV5-5
CASAGGAPDTQYF
TGTGCCAGCGCGGGAGGGGCCCCAGATACGCAGTATTTT
>TRBD2|14|TRBJ2-1|NA|TRBV12-3/TRBV12-4
CASSSLAGYNEQFF
TGTGCCAGCAGTTCACTAGCGGGATACAATGAGCAGTTCTTC
>NA|14|TRBJ1-5|NA|TRBV20-1
CSARGGSGNQPQHF
TGCAGTGCTAGAGGTGGGTCAGGGAATCAGCCCCAGCATTTT
>NA|15|TRBJ2-1|many|TRBV20-1
CSARDRDLSYNEQFF
TGCAGTGCTAGGGATAGGGACTTATCCTACAATGAGCAGTTCTTC
>NA|14|TRBJ2-1|NA|TRBV5-1
CATSPSGGYNEQFF
TGCGCCACCAGCCCCTCTGGAGGCTACAATGAGCAGTTCTTC
>NA|15|TRBJ1-5|few|TRBV24-1
CATSDYGQPGQPQHF
TGTGCCACCAGTGATTACGGACAGCCGGGTCAGCCCCAGCATTTT
>NA|13|TRBJ1-1|few|TRBV12-3/TRBV12-4
CASSLFTGTEAFF
TGTGCCAGCAGTTTATTTACGGGCACTGAAGCTTTCTTT
>NA|16|TRBJ2-7|many|TRBV6-1
CASSELTFKGASEQYF
TGTGCCAGCAGTGAACTGACCTTTAAAGGGGCGTCCGAGCAGTACTTC
>TRBD1|14|TRBJ2-2|NA|TRBV11-3
CASGTGAITGELFF
TGTGCCAGCGGGACAGGGGCCATCACCGGGGAGCTGTTTTTT
>NA|13|TRBJ2-5|few|TRBV10-3
CAISDRGQETQYF
TGTGCCATCAGTGACAGGGGACAAGAGACCCAGTACTTC
>TRBD1|14|TRBJ1-1|NA|TRBV7-2
CASSLRGQGAMAFF
TGTGCCAGCAGCTTAAGGGGACAGGGGGCTATGGCTTTCTTT
>TRBD2|16|TRBJ2-1|many|TRBV6-4
CASSDSASGSYNEQFF
TGTGCCAGCAGTGACTCTGCTAGCGGCTCCTACAATGAGCAGTTCTTC
>NA|13|TRBJ1-5|many|TRBV14
CASSQMIHQPQHF
TGTGCCAGCAGCCAGATGATACATCAGCCCCAGCATTTT
>NA|16|TRBJ1-1|NA|TRBV4-2
CASSPTRNRKNTEAFF
TGTGCCAGCAGCCCTACCCGGAACAGGAAGAATACTGAAGCTTTCTTT